This T cell receptor beta chain was captured by sequencing in a study of CD8+ T cells in alopecia areata. V was clipped by 4 bases and J by 1 base, with 10 bases between them. Germline CDR1 is SGDLS and CDR2 is YYNGEE. The CDR3 consists of 14 residues. Comment on this clone: Its antigen is still unknown.

Noted treatment: oral pan-JAK inhibitor, 5-10 mg twice daily. From alopecia areata patients, lesional scalp punch biopsies and peripheral blood were collected. Findings and limits, study-wide: An increase in clonality over normal scalp was evident in lesional scalp, especially alopecia totalis/universalis. Scalp clonality dropped significantly under tofacitinib, as did expanded CD8+ top-100 clones. Sequencing of scalp samples also includes resident alphabeta T cells from normal skin.

Reverse transcribed after extraction, RNA yielded cDNA as the sequencing template. The data were produced by immunoSEQ multiplex PCR, yet TCRdb's version contains in-frame clones alone and is incomplete. The table records 200,000 to 250,000 clones, around 66% of them present only once. The source is a human donor with alopecia areata. The chain recombines TRBV9 with TRBJ2-3; a weak D match, TRBD2 (6 bases). This specimen consisted of CD4+ T cells sorted from blood, obtained at week 4, from a patient treated with tofacitinib. CDR3 in amino acids: CASSFTGGTDTQYF. The CDR3 DNA sequence: TGTGCCAGCAGCTTCACGGGGGGCACAGATACGCAGTATTTT.